This T cell receptor beta chain appears in the sequencing data of a study of shared clonotypes between healthy human individuals. Genomic DNA (from each subset) was split evenly across several immunoSEQ plates. Data came from immunoSEQ multiplex PCR; TCRdb stores just in-frame clones and leaves some out. The sample records some 2,100,000 clones, about 94% being singletons. With regard to this clone: What it binds is not known.

J was trimmed by 3 bases and V by 11 bases; bases with no gene match: 7. The germline V gene encodes CDR1 MNHNS and CDR2 SASEGT. The CDR3 consists of 13 residues. Points from the study as a whole: Compared with clonotypes that all four donors shared, non-shared clonotypes had lower generation probabilities.

Sequenced: naive CD4+ T cells sorted from blood. Subset given: CD45RA+ positively selected. The V call is TRBV6-1, the J call TRBJ2-7, with 10 bases fitting TRBD1. The TCR sequence derives from a man aged 18 to 29 in good health. Here the CDR3 DNA reads TGTGCCGGAAGGACAGGGGGGATCTACGAGCAGTACTTC. It yields the protein CAGRTGGIYEQYF.